This passage covers 2 T cell receptor beta chains from one sample sequenced in a study of T cell responses to AZD1222 COVID-19 vaccine. Generated by immunoSEQ multiplex PCR, the TCRdb table keeps only in-frame clones and is missing some. Of more than 100,000 clones listed, 85% to 90% are singletons. Sequencing used peripheral blood, obtained on day 0 of AZD1222 vaccination. Receptor source: an adult in good health.

This clone was seen just once. The genes are TRBV6-5 and TRBJ1-4; D is uncertain. V was clipped by 0 bases and J by 0 bases, with 5 bases between them. Looked up from germline, CDR1 is MNHEY and CDR2 is SVGAGI. The CDR3 has 15 residues. This CDR3 is CASSYSPTTNEKLFF. CDR3 sequence (DNA): TGTGCCAGCAGTTACTCACCCACAACTAATGAAAAACTGTTTTTT.

The chain is built from TRBV24-1 and TRBJ2-7; no clear D. V lost 1 base and J 5 bases, leaving 5 bases between the germline ends. This CDR3 has 12 residues. CDR1 and CDR2 from the germline V gene are KGHDR and SFDVKD. CDR3 region: CATSDFPHEQYF. The CDR3 DNA is TGTGCCACCAGTGATTTTCCTCACGAGCAGTACTTC.